The present entry profiles one TCR beta chain with its context. The TCRbeta library incorporated unique molecular identifiers. In TCRdb, the PCR reads were re-called with MiXCR into one record per CDR3 protein. This sample has 250,000 to 300,000 distinct CDR3 sequences, with 9.9% found just once. The CDR3 runs 18 residues. V trimming: 5 bases; J trimming: 3 bases; junction bases outside the gene matches: 12. CDR1 and CDR2 from the germline V gene are SGHAT and FQDESV (reference sequence). The data derive from a study of T-cell reconstitution after alpha-beta-depleted transplantation in children. The J gene is TRBJ2-2, the V gene TRBV11-1; 10 positions agree with TRBD1. The sequencing here drew on PBMCs from the stem cell graft donor, taken from the stem cell graft. The clonotype originates from a human donor who donated a stem cell graft to a child with SCID. CDR3 coding DNA: TGTGCCAGCAGCGTCCTCCCGGGACAGGGGCCCTACACCGGGGAGCTGTTTTTT. Amino acids: CASSVLPGQGPYTGELFF.